This T cell receptor beta chain was profiled in a study of blood T cells in healthy people across ages. Study-level points and caveats: It was the long-lived donors that had more naive CD4+ cells and higher diversity than aged donors. A strong correlation was found between TCR beta diversity and the percentage of naive T cells.

Next came a second PCR, run for about 7 to 12 cycles, which used a sample-barcoded 5' primer along with a J-beta primer mix. Samples each returned at least 2.5 million CDR3-containing paired-end reads. MiXCR was run by TCRdb on the 5' RACE reads, yielding one entry per CDR3 protein. The sample includes 800,000 or so distinct CDR3 sequences, around 68% seen only once; the top ten take 28%. This clonotype showed up just a few times. Its antigen is undetermined. V lost 3 bases, J lost 2 bases, and 8 bases lay in between. In germline, CDR1 is SGHRS, CDR2 YFSETQ. This CDR3 comprises 13 residues. This clonotype was obtained from a man aged 30 to 39 in good health. The chain combines TRBV5-1 with TRBJ2-5, with D uncertain. The sequenced sample consisted of blood. The CDR3 region has the DNA TGCGCCAGCAGCTGGGAAGCTCAAGAGACCCAGTACTTC. Encoded protein: CASSWEAQETQYF.